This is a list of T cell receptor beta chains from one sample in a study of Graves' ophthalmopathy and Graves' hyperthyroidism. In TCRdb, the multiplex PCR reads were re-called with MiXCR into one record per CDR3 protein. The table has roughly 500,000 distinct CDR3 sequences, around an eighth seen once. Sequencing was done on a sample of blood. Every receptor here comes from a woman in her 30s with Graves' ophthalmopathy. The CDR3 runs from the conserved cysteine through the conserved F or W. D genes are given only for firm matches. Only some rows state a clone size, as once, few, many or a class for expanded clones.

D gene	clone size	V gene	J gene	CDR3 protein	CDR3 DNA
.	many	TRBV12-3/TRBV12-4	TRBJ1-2	CATQGSGYTF	TGTGCCACTCAGGGATCCGGCTACACCTTC
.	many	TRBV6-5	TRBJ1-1	CASSLEGRATEAFF	TGTGCCAGCAGTTTGGAGGGGAGGGCCACTGAAGCTTTCTTT
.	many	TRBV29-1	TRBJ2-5	CSVEGGGFQETQYF	TGCAGCGTGGAGGGGGGGGGTTTCCAAGAGACCCAGTACTTC
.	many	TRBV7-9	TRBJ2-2	CASSFDTVGTGELFF	TGTGCCAGCAGCTTCGACACAGTGGGCACCGGGGAGCTGTTTTTT
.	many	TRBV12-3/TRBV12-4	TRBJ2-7	CASSRGRTTYEQYF	TGTGCCAGCAGCCGCGGACGGACTACCTACGAGCAGTACTTC
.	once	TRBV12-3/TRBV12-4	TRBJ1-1	CASRGRGKSNTEAFF	TGTGCCAGCCGAGGGCGGGGGAAGAGTAACACTGAAGCTTTCTTT
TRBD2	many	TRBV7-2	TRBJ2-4	CASTARAGENIQYF	TGTGCCAGCACCGCTAGAGCGGGAGAAAACATTCAGTACTTC
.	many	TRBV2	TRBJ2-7	CASGNPTSSEQYF	TGTGCCAGCGGCAACCCCACATCCTCAGAGCAGTACTTC
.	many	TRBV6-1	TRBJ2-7	CASSGRAAISYEQYF	TGTGCCAGCAGTGGAAGGGCTGCTATCTCCTACGAGCAGTACTTC
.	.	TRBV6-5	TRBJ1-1	CASSYSPQVRTEAFF	TGTGCCAGCAGTTACTCCCCCCAAGTCCGGACTGAAGCTTTCTTT
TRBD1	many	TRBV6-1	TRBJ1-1	CASSRHRGGGTEAFF	TGTGCCAGCAGTAGACACAGGGGTGGCGGCACTGAAGCTTTCTTT
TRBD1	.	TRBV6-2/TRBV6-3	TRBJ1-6	CASSYSTGGSPLHF	TGTGCCAGCAGTTACTCGACAGGGGGTTCACCCCTCCACTTT
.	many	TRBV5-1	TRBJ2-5	CASSLIPSETQYF	TGCGCCAGCAGCTTGATCCCCTCAGAGACCCAGTACTTC
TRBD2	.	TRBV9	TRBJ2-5	CASSVSSGLYF	TGTGCCAGCAGCGTATCTAGCGGTTTGTACTTC
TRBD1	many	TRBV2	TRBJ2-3	CASRSTGADTQYF	TGTGCCAGCAGATCCACAGGGGCAGATACGCAGTATTTT
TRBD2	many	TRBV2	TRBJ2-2	CASSAGLAGGPIGELFF	TGTGCCAGCAGTGCCGGACTAGCGGGAGGGCCTATCGGGGAGCTGTTTTTT
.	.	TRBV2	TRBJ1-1	CASTPIAVKGTEAFF	TGTGCCAGCACCCCGATTGCGGTAAAAGGGACTGAAGCTTTCTTT
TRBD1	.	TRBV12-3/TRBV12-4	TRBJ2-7	CASSRTGSSYELYF	TGTGCCAGCAGTAGGACAGGTAGCTCCTACGAGCTGTACTTC
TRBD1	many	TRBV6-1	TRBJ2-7	CASSDGTVISYEQYF	TGTGCCAGCAGTGACGGGACAGTCATTTCCTACGAGCAGTACTTC
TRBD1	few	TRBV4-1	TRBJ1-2	CASSQVTGGDYGYTF	TGCGCCAGCAGCCAGGTTACAGGGGGGGACTATGGCTACACCTTC
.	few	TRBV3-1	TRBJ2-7	CASRKLGAGEQYF	TGTGCCAGCAGGAAGCTCGGGGCGGGTGAGCAGTACTTC
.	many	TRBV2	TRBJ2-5	CASSESGSATETQYF	TGTGCCAGCAGTGAATCGGGGTCCGCTACAGAGACCCAGTACTTC
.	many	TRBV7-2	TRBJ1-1	CASSHRDMNTEAFF	TGTGCCAGCAGCCACAGGGACATGAACACTGAAGCTTTCTTT
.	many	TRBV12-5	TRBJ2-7	CASTWTQSSYEQYF	TGTGCTAGTACGTGGACGCAAAGCTCCTACGAGCAGTACTTC
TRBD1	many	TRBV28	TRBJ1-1	CASSSGGTEMNTEAFF	TGTGCCAGCAGTTCGGGAGGGACAGAAATGAACACTGAAGCTTTCTTT
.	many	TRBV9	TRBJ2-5	CASSAEDLSMETQYF	TGTGCCAGCAGCGCCGAGGACCTATCAATGGAGACCCAGTACTTC
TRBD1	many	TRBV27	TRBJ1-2	CASSVGTGSIYGYTF	TGTGCCAGCAGTGTAGGGACAGGGTCGATCTATGGCTACACCTTC
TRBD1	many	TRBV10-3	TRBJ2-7	CAISDMGQGTYEQYF	TGTGCCATCAGTGATATGGGACAGGGGACCTACGAGCAGTACTTC
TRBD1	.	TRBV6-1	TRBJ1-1	CASSGTGGMNTEAFF	TGTGCCAGCAGTGGGACAGGGGGCATGAACACTGAAGCTTTCTTT
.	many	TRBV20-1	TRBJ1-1	CSARVLGRMNTEAFF	TGCAGTGCTAGAGTGCTGGGACGGATGAACACTGAAGCTTTCTTT
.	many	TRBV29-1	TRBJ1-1	CSARGEGTEAFF	TGCAGCGCCCGCGGGGAGGGCACTGAAGCTTTCTTT
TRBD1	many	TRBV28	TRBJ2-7	CASSLLTRDRPYEQYF	TGTGCCAGCAGTTTATTGACCCGGGACAGGCCCTACGAGCAGTACTTC
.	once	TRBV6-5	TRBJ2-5	CASSYWPRGEIQYF	TGTGCCAGCAGTTACTGGCCCCGGGGAGAGATCCAGTACTTC
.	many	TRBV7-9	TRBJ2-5	CASSLTGQQETQYF	TGTGCCAGCAGCTTAACAGGACAACAAGAGACCCAGTACTTC
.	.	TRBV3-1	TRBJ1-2	CASSHDLSYGYTF	TGTGCCAGCAGCCACGATCTCTCCTATGGCTACACCTTC
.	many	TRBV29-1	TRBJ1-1	CSVASMNTEAFF	TGCAGCGTTGCGTCCATGAACACTGAAGCTTTCTTT
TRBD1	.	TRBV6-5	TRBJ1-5	CASSYQTGETGPQHF	TGTGCCAGCAGTTATCAGACAGGGGAAACAGGGCCCCAGCATTTT
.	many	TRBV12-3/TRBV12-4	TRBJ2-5	CASSDTSQETQYF	TGTGCCAGCAGTGATACTTCCCAAGAGACCCAGTACTTC
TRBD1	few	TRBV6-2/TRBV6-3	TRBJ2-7	CASSYQTGVDEQYF	TGTGCCAGCAGTTACCAGACAGGGGTGGACGAGCAGTACTTC
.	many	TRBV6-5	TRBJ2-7	CASSYGDIAGLIYEQYF	TGTGCCAGCAGTTACGGAGACATCGCAGGACTCATCTACGAGCAGTACTTC
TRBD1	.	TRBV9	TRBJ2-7	CASSAIGTDYEQYF	TGTGCCAGCAGCGCGATCGGGACAGACTACGAGCAGTACTTC
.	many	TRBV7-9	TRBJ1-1	CASSLEGGEAFF	TGTGCCAGCAGCTTAGAGGGGGGGGAAGCTTTCTTT
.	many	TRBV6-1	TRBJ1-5	CASSVGGGPQHF	TGTGCCAGCAGTGTCGGGGGGGGGCCCCAGCATTTT
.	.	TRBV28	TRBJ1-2	CASSSPGRGGGYTF	TGTGCCAGCAGTTCCCCGGGCAGGGGAGGGGGCTACACCTTC
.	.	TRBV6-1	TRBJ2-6	CASSLLATGANVLTF	TGTGCCAGCAGCCTTCTAGCGACCGGGGCCAACGTCCTGACTTTC
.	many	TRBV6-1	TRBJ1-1	CASSNMGGVGTEAFF	TGTGCCAGCAGCAATATGGGGGGGGTGGGCACTGAAGCTTTCTTT
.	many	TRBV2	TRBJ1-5	CASSPTGVSQPQHF	TGTGCCAGCAGCCCGACAGGAGTAAGTCAGCCCCAGCATTTT
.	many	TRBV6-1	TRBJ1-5	CASREGVGNQPQHF	TGTGCCAGCAGGGAGGGCGTCGGCAATCAGCCCCAGCATTTT
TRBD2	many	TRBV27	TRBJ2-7	CASSKVSGVSGEQYF	TGTGCCAGCAGTAAGGTCAGCGGGGTATCGGGAGAGCAGTACTTC
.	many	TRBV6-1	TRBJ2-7	CASSERGGDSSYEQYF	TGTGCCAGCAGTGAAAGGGGGGGTGATAGCTCCTACGAGCAGTACTTC
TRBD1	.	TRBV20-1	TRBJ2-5	CSAQQGAGETQYF	TGCAGTGCCCAACAGGGGGCAGGAGAGACCCAGTACTTC
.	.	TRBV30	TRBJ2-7	CAWSLGSYEQYF	TGTGCCTGGAGTCTTGGTAGCTACGAGCAGTACTTC
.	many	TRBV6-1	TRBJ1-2	CASSELPPGSYGYTF	TGTGCCAGCAGTGAACTCCCCCCTGGGTCCTATGGCTACACCTTC
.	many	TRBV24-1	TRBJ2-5	CATSDLVAGSKETQYF	TGTGCCACCAGTGATTTAGTTGCGGGCAGTAAAGAGACCCAGTACTTC
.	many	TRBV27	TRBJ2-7	CASSLSQFGEQYF	TGTGCCAGCAGTTTGTCACAATTCGGGGAGCAGTACTTC